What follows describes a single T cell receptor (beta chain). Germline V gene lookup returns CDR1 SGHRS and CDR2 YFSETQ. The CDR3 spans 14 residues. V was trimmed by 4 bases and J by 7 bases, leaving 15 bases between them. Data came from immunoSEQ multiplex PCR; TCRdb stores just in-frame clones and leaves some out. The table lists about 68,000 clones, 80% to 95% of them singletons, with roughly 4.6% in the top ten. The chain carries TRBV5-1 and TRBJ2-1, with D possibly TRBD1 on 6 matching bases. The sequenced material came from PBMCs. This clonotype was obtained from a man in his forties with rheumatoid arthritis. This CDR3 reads CASSPRTASNEQFF. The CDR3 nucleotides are TGCGCCAGCAGCCCAAGGACAGCCTCGAATGAGCAGTTCTTC.